These T cell receptor beta chains were read from a single sample in a study of blood T cell repertoires in COVID-19. TCRdb's copy holds only in-frame clones and misses some; the assay was immunoSEQ multiplex PCR. The sample carries around 38,000 clones, approximately 90% recorded once. Sequenced sample: peripheral blood. These receptors were taken from a human donor in a cohort sampled during active COVID-19. The CDR3 runs from the conserved cysteine through the conserved F or W. D genes are given only for firm matches. The size of a clone is reported for some rows only, either as once, few or many, or as a class for expanded clones.

j_call d_call v_call clone_size cdr3_aa cdr3_nt
TRBJ1-5 . TRBV2 few CASSGPNQPQHF TGTGCCAGCAGTGGTCCGAATCAGCCCCAGCATTTT
TRBJ2-2 . TRBV6-6 . CATQKGGANTGELFF TGTGCCACCCAGAAGGGCGGGGCGAACACCGGGGAGCTGTTTTTT
TRBJ2-1 . TRBV29-1 . CSVEGLGFVSYNEQFF TGCAGCGTTGAAGGGCTAGGATTTGTCTCCTACAATGAGCAGTTCTTC
TRBJ2-1 . TRBV6-1 . CASSETGNNEQFF TGTGCCAGCAGTGAAACAGGGAACAATGAGCAGTTCTTC
TRBJ2-1 . TRBV12-3/TRBV12-4 . CASTPREYNEQFF TGTGCCAGCACCCCCAGGGAATACAATGAGCAGTTCTTC
TRBJ2-2 TRBD2 TRBV18 . CASSPLSGGDTGELFF TGTGCCAGCTCACCGCTATCGGGAGGGGACACCGGGGAGCTGTTTTTT
TRBJ1-5 TRBD1 TRBV4-1 . CASSLTPGTGVNNQPQHF TGCGCCAGCAGCCTAACCCCCGGGACAGGGGTTAACAATCAGCCCCAGCATTTT
TRBJ1-1 . TRBV5-4 few CASSPTSGGLNTEAFF TGTGCCAGCAGCCCTACTAGTGGGGGCCTGAACACTGAAGCTTTCTTT
TRBJ1-6 TRBD1 TRBV6-5 . CASSRKTGDSPLHF TGTGCCAGCAGCCGCAAGACAGGGGATTCACCCCTCCACTTT
TRBJ1-3 . TRBV7-9 . CASSPRGGLGNTIYF TGTGCCAGCAGCCCTAGGGGGGGGCTTGGAAACACCATATATTTT
TRBJ1-2 . TRBV19 . CATRLGDQRYTF TGTGCCACAAGGCTCGGGGATCAGAGATACACCTTC
TRBJ1-2 . TRBV13 . CASSLGGHARGYGYTF TGTGCCAGCAGCTTAGGCGGTCACGCTCGGGGCTATGGCTACACCTTC
TRBJ2-1 . TRBV12-3/TRBV12-4 . CASSLGLENEQFF TGTGCCAGCAGTTTAGGACTAGAAAATGAGCAGTTCTTC
TRBJ1-6 TRBD1 TRBV18 few CASSSLDRDSPLHF TGTGCCAGCTCATCGCTCGACAGGGACTCACCCCTCCACTTT
TRBJ1-2 . TRBV25-1 medium-sized CASSESRLYGYTF TGTGCCAGCAGTGAATCGAGATTGTATGGCTACACCTTC
TRBJ2-1 TRBD1 TRBV19 . CASVTGQGFGEQFF TGTGCCAGTGTCACGGGACAGGGATTTGGGGAGCAGTTCTTC
TRBJ2-7 TRBD2 TRBV5-1 . CASSLLAAYEQYF TGCGCCAGCAGCTTGCTAGCGGCCTACGAGCAGTACTTC
TRBJ2-7 TRBD1 TRBV19 . CASSMWDRGYEQYF TGTGCCAGTAGTATGTGGGACAGGGGCTACGAGCAGTACTTC
TRBJ2-1 . TRBV3-1/TRBV3-2 . CASSPGNYNEQFF TGTGCCAGCAGCCCAGGAAACTACAATGAGCAGTTCTTC
TRBJ1-3 . TRBV7-2 . CASSLWSLNTGNTIYF TGTGCCAGCAGCTTATGGAGCCTTAATACTGGAAACACCATATATTTT
TRBJ1-2 . TRBV6-6 . CASNGGTLEYGYTF TGTGCCAGCAATGGGGGGACCCTTGAATATGGCTACACCTTC
TRBJ2-3 TRBD2 TRBV6-2/TRBV6-3 . CASSKGLAGPSTDTQYF TGTGCCAGCAGTAAGGGACTAGCGGGGCCTAGCACAGATACGCAGTATTTT
TRBJ2-7 . TRBV6-5 . CATTVGEVDEQYF TGTGCCACGACTGTGGGGGAGGTCGACGAGCAGTACTTC
TRBJ1-2 TRBD1 TRBV6-1 . CASSEAWQGGGYTF TGTGCCAGCAGTGAAGCGTGGCAGGGGGGTGGCTACACCTTC
TRBJ1-4 TRBD1 TRBV11-3 . CASSLESVRGHEKLFF TGTGCCAGCAGCTTAGAATCGGTCAGGGGGCATGAAAAACTGTTTTTT
TRBJ2-7 TRBD2 TRBV6-1 . CASSEEAAGGAYEQYF TGTGCCAGCAGTGAAGAAGCAGCGGGGGGTGCCTACGAGCAGTACTTC
TRBJ2-2 . TRBV5-1 . CASSSEGLYTGELFF TGCGCCAGCAGCTCGGAGGGTTTATACACCGGGGAGCTGTTTTTT
TRBJ2-1 . TRBV27 . CASSLVGNTHNEQFF TGTGCCAGCAGTTTAGTCGGGAATACCCACAATGAGCAGTTCTTC
TRBJ1-4 . TRBV2 . CASSDGGTTNEKLFF TGTGCCAGCAGCGATGGCGGGACAACTAATGAAAAACTGTTTTTT
TRBJ1-4 . TRBV5-1 . CASSFAGLLTTNEKLFF TGCGCCAGCAGCTTTGCAGGACTTTTGACAACTAATGAAAAACTGTTTTTT
TRBJ2-3 TRBD2 TRBV19 once CASSPSGLSGIIDTQYF TGTGCCAGTAGTCCCTCCGGCCTTAGCGGGATTATAGATACGCAGTATTTT
TRBJ1-6 . TRBV5-4 . CASSLGGSSPLHF TGTGCCAGCAGCTTGGGGGGCAGTTCACCCCTCCACTTT
TRBJ2-3 . TRBV6-2/TRBV6-3 . CASSSTSTSRTDTQYF TGTGCCAGCAGTTCGACATCGACTAGTCGCACAGATACGCAGTATTTT
TRBJ1-5 . TRBV4-1 . CASSLERDQPQHF TGCGCCAGCAGCCTAGAGAGGGATCAGCCCCAGCATTTT
TRBJ2-7 . TRBV11-2 . CASRSVREVEQYF TGTGCCAGCCGGAGCGTTAGGGAGGTCGAGCAGTACTTC
TRBJ2-4 TRBD1 TRBV4-2 . CASSQVQGANIQYF TGTGCCAGCAGCCAAGTACAGGGGGCAAACATTCAGTACTTC
TRBJ2-3 TRBD2 TRBV9 . CASSDVAGASTDTQYF TGTGCCAGCAGCGACGTAGCGGGCGCTAGCACAGATACGCAGTATTTT
TRBJ1-2 . TRBV10-1 . CASSLSHPCPVGYTF TGCGCCAGCAGTCTGTCCCACCCCTGCCCGGTTGGCTACACCTTC
TRBJ2-3 . TRBV9 . CASGRGPADTQYF TGTGCCAGCGGGCGGGGGCCGGCAGATACGCAGTATTTT
TRBJ1-2 . TRBV27 . CASSLKPGPYGYTF TGTGCCAGCAGTTTAAAACCAGGCCCCTATGGCTACACCTTC
TRBJ2-5 TRBD1 TRBV10-1 . CASSTGVGETQYF TGCGCCAGCAGCACAGGGGTAGGAGAGACCCAGTACTTC
TRBJ2-7 . TRBV18 . CASSIDQGYHEQYF TGTGCCAGCTCCATAGACCAGGGGTACCACGAGCAGTACTTC
TRBJ2-3 . TRBV11-3 . CASSPRETDTQYF TGTGCCAGCAGCCCCCGAGAGACAGATACGCAGTATTTT
TRBJ2-4 . TRBV11-2 . CASSLAGNIQYF TGTGCCAGCAGCTTAGCCGGAAACATTCAGTACTTC
TRBJ2-1 . TRBV15 . CATSRERGGSYNEQFF TGTGCCACCAGCAGAGAAAGAGGGGGCTCCTACAATGAGCAGTTCTTC
TRBJ2-1 . TRBV7-9 . CASSLEGRYNEQFF TGTGCCAGCAGCTTAGAAGGGAGGTACAATGAGCAGTTCTTC
TRBJ1-5 . TRBV7-9 . CASSLEAQPQHF TGTGCCAGCAGCTTAGAAGCTCAGCCCCAGCATTTT
TRBJ1-4 . TRBV4-3 . CASSQEGGDRGEKLFF TGCGCCAGCAGCCAAGAAGGAGGGGACCGGGGTGAAAAACTGTTTTTT
TRBJ1-5 TRBD1 TRBV27 . CASSGRGQGHQPQHF TGTGCCAGCAGCGGAAGGGGACAGGGACATCAGCCCCAGCATTTT
TRBJ2-5 . TRBV11-2 . CASSLVGRQETQYF TGTGCCAGCAGCTTAGTAGGCAGGCAAGAGACCCAGTACTTC
TRBJ1-6 TRBD1 TRBV18 . CASSAQGDSPLHF TGTGCCAGCTCAGCCCAGGGGGATTCACCCCTCCACTTT
TRBJ2-2 . TRBV9 . CASSDWGGRTGELFF TGTGCCAGCAGCGACTGGGGGGGCCGCACCGGGGAGCTGTTTTTT
TRBJ2-5 . TRBV5-4 . CASSSGQSTRGETQYF TGTGCCAGCAGCTCAGGACAGTCGACGAGGGGAGAGACCCAGTACTTC